This paragraph covers one T cell receptor (beta chain) sequence. Its antigen is undetermined. These data originate in a study of T cell repertoires in aging, cancer and after chemotherapy. Overall study results and limits: Median generation probability rose over the chemotherapy interval in each cancer cohort, suggesting rebound thymic output. No conclusions about immunological memory after chemotherapy can be drawn from the repertoire data.

Multiplex touch-down PCR with TRB-A/B primers amplified rearranged V-D-J TRB sequences. MiXCR was run by TCRdb on the multiplex PCR reads, yielding one entry per CDR3 protein. The data show over 9,500 distinct CDR3 sequences, more than 25% seen once. Peripheral blood genomic DNA, not sorted cells or RNA, was the template. The CDR3 consists of 15 residues. CDR1 and CDR2 (germline): MRHNA, SNTAGT. V shed 4 bases and J 7 bases; nucleotides not matched to a gene: 4. The specimen was blood. The genes are TRBV6-4 and TRBJ2-3; 14 bases match TRBD2. The sequence derives from a human donor in good health. The CDR3 protein is CASSGGTSGSHTQYF. CDR3 DNA: TGTGCCAGCAGTGGTGGGACTAGCGGGAGTCATACGCAGTATTTT.